A single T cell receptor beta chain is shown here with its context. TCRdb's table, derived via immunoSEQ multiplex PCR, lists solely in-frame clones and lacks some. The sample holds roughly 250,000 clones, roughly 82% seen once. This specimen comes from a study of blood T cell repertoires in COVID-19. J gave up 6 bases and V 0 bases, and 3 bases lay outside the gene matches. The germline gives CDR1 SGHRS, CDR2 YFSETQ. The CDR3 runs to 15 residues. V usage is TRBV5-1 and J usage is TRBJ2-1, with 10 bases aligning to TRBD1. This receptor was identified in a woman between 65 and 79 years old with acute or convalescent COVID-19. What was sequenced was peripheral blood. The chain's CDR3 is CASSLAGTGANEQFF. The DNA of the CDR3 is TGCGCCAGCAGCTTGGCGGGGACAGGGGCCAATGAGCAGTTCTTC.